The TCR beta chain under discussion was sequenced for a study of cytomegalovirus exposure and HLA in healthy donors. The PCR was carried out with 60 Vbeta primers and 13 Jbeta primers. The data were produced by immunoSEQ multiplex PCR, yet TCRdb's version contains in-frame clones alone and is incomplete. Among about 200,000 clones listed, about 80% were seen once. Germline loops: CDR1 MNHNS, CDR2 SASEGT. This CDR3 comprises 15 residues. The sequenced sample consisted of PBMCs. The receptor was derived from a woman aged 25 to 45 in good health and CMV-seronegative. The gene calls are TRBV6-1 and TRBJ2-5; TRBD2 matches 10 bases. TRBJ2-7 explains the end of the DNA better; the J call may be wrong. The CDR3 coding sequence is TGTGCCAGCAGTGAAGCACTAGCGGGACCCTACGAGCAGTACTTC. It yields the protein CASSEALAGPYEQYF.